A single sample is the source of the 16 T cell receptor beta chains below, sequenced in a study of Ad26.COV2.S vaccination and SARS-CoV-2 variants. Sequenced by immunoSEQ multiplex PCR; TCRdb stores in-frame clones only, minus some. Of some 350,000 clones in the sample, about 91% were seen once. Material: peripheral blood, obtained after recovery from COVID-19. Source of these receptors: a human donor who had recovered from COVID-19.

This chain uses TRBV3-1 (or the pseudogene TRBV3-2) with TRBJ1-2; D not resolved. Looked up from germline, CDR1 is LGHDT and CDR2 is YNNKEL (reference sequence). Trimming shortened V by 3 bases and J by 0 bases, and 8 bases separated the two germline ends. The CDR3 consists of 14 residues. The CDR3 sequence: CASSHGRANYGYTF. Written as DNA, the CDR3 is TGTGCCAGCAGCCACGGACGGGCTAACTATGGCTACACCTTC.

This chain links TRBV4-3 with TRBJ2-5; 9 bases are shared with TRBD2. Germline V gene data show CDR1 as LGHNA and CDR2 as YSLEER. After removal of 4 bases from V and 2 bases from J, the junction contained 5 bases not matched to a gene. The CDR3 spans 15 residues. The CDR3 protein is CASSLLAGRQETQYF. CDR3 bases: TGCGCCAGCAGCCTCCTAGCGGGGCGACAAGAGACCCAGTACTTC.

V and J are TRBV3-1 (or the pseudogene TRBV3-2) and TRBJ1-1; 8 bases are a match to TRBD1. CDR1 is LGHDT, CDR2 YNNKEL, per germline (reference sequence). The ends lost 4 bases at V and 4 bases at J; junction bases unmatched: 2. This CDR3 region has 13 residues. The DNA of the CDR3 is TGTGCCAGCAGCCGAGACAGGGGCACTGAAGCTTTCTTT. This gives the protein CASSRDRGTEAFF.

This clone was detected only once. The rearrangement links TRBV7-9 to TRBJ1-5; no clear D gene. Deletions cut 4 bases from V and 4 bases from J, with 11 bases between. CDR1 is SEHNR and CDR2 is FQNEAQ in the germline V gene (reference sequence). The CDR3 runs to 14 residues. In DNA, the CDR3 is TGTGCCAGCAGCTCGTTGAGATCAAATCAGCCCCAGCATTTT. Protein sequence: CASSSLRSNQPQHF. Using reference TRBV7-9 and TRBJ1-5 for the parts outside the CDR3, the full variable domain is DTGVSQNPRHKITKRGQNVTFRCDPISEHNRLYWYRQTLGQGPEFLTYFQNEAQLEKSRLLSDRFSAERPKGSFSTLEIQRTEQGDSAMYLCASSSLRSNQPQHFGDGTRLSIL.

CDR3 bases: TGTGCCAGCAGCTTTTATACGGCGAACACCGGGGAGCTGTTTTTT. It yields the protein CASSFYTANTGELFF. The chain is built from TRBV7-9 and TRBJ2-2; D gene ambiguous. In germline, CDR1 is SEHNR, CDR2 FQNEAQ (reference sequence). CDR3 length equals 15 residues. The V and J ends lost 3 bases and 0 bases respectively, with 8 bases between them.

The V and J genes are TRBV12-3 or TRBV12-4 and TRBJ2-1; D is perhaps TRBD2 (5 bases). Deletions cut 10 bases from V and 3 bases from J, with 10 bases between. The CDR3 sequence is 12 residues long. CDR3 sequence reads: CATARVYNEQFF. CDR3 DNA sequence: TGTGCCACGGCGCGGGTCTACAATGAGCAGTTCTTC.

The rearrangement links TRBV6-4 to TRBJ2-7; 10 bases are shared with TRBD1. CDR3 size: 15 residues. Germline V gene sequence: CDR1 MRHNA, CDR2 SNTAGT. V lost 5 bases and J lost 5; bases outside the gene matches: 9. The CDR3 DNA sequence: TGTGCCAGCAGTAAATCGGGACAGGGGTCCGACGAGCAGTACTTC. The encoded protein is CASSKSGQGSDEQYF.

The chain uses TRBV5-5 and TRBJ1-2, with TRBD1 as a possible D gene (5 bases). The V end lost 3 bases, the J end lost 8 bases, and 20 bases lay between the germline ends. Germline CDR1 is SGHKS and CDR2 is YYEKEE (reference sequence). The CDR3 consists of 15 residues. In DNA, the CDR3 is TGTGCCAGCAGCTGGGAGAGACAGCCGATGGGGGGCTACACCTTC. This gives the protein CASSWERQPMGGYTF.

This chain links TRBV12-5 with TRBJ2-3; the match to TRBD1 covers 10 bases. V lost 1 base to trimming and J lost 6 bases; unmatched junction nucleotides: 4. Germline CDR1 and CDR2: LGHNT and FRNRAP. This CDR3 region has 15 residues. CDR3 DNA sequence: TGTGCTAGTGGTTTGGGGGACAGGGGATACGATACGCAGTATTTT. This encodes CASGLGDRGYDTQYF.

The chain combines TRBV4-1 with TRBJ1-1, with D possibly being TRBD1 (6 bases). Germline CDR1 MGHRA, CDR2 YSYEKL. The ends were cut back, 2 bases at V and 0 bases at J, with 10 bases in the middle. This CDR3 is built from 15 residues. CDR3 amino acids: CASSQIDRMNTEAFF. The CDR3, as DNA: TGCGCCAGCAGCCAAATAGACAGGATGAACACTGAAGCTTTCTTT.

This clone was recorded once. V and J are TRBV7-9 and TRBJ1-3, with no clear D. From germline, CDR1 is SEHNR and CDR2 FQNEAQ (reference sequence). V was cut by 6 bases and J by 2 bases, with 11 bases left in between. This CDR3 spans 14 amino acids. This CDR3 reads CASSPPETGNTIYF. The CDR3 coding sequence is TGTGCCAGCAGTCCCCCTGAAACTGGAAACACCATATATTTT.

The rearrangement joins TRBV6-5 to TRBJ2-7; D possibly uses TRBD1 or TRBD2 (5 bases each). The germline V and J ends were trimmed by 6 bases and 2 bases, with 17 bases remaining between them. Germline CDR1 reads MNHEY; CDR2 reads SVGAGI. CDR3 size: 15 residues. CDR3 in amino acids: CASRTGTATTYEQYF. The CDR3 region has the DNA TGTGCCAGCAGAACCGGGACGGCTACTACCTACGAGCAGTACTTC.

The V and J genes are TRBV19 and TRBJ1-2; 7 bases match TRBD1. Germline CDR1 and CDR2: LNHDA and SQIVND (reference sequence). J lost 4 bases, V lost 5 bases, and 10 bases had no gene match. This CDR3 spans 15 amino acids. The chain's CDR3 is CASSDDRVVSYGYTF. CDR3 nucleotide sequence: TGTGCCAGTAGTGATGACAGGGTGGTGTCCTATGGCTACACCTTC.

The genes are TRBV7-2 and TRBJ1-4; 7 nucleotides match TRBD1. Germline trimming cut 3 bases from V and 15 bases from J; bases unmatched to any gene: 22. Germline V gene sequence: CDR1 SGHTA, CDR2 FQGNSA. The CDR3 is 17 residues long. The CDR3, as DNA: TGTGCCAGCAGCTTCGGGGGGAAAGGACAGGTTGCACCTGGGGTGTTTTTT. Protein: CASSFGGKGQVAPGVFF.

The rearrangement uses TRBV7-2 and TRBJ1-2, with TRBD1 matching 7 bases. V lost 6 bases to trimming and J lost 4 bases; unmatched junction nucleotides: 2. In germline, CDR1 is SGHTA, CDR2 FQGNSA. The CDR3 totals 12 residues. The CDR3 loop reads CASRGTVYGYTF. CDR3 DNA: TGTGCCAGCAGGGGGACAGTCTATGGCTACACCTTC. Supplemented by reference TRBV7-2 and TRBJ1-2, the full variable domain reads GAGVSQSPSNKVTEKGKDVELRCDPISGHTALYWYRQSLGQGLEFLIYFQGNSAPDKSGLPSDRFSAERTGGSVSTLTIQRTQQEDSAVYLCASRGTVYGYTFGSGTRLTVV.

DNA for the CDR3: TGTGCCAGCAGTTACGAGACCGGGACAGGGGGTAACGAATGGGATTCACCCCTCCACTTT. Its translation: CASSYETGTGGNEWDSPLHF. The chain carries TRBV6-2 or TRBV6-3 and TRBJ1-6; 11 bases map to TRBD1. The V gene's germline CDR1 is MNHEY and CDR2 SVGEGT. CDR3 length: 20 amino acids. V lost 2 bases and J lost 8; bases outside the gene matches: 17.